What follows is one TCR beta chain and its context. This clonotype appeared many times. Its recognized antigen is unknown. No base-level quality is on record; no much larger clone is a single base apart. This entry comes from a study of blood T cells in healthy people across ages (dated by TCRdb to between 2015 and 2016). In the study overall: Template switching captured roughly one uniquely barcoded TCR beta cDNA molecule per two T cells in model experiments. To track age-related changes in TCR beta repertoire diversity, the study relied on deep sequencing normalized with unique cDNA molecular identifiers. The donors were split into four age groups: young (average about 15 years), middle-aged (roughly 42), aged (approximately 59) and long-lived (roughly 88). Donors of different ages were randomly distributed across sequencing lanes to avoid experimental bias. Using the same blood draw, the study looked at two additional independent replicas of 1 million unique cDNA reads for two donors, one aged 18 to 30 and the other aged 80 or older. Study-wide findings and limitations: As age increased, observed TCR beta diversity per million T cells dropped in a roughly linear way, and a significant reduction was already evident by age 40. Because donor CMV infection status was unknown, age-related changes in expanded clonotypes were potentially confounded. Estimates of total diversity based on one million sequenced T cells were regarded as lower bounds and as underestimates. Compared with the aged group, more naive CD4+ T cells, fewer expanded clones and increased TCR diversity were shown by the long-lived group, suggesting age selection. Observed TCR beta diversity correlated strongly with the percentage of naive T cells measured by flow cytometry. Because profiling used bulk unsorted PBMCs, naive and antigen-experienced compartments could not be compared conclusively.

As encoded in the germline V gene, CDR1 is SNHLY while CDR2 is FYNNEI. Compared with germline, V lacks 1 base and J lacks 5 bases; bases without a gene match: 7. The CDR3 measures 15 amino acids from cysteine to phenylalanine. Solely the CDR3 DNA is kept, with 45 bases framed from the first base. The donors were 40 or so Caucasian individuals from Russia, aged roughly 6 to 90 years, who were systemically healthy. Around 10 milliliters of peripheral blood were drawn from each donor into EDTA-treated Vacutainer tubes. Ficoll-Paque density-gradient centrifugation was used to isolate PBMCs, with at least 6.5 million per sample. Total RNA, at least 5 micrograms per sample, was extracted from PBMCs with Trizol reagent. The percentages of naive CD45RAhigh/CD27high T cells were determined by flow cytometry on a PBMC aliquot from every donor. The method behind the library was 5' RACE. Instrument used: Illumina HiSeq 2500. The second PCR ran for about 6 to 12 cycles and used a J-beta primer mix along with a sample-barcoded 5' primer. A unique molecular identifier was introduced onto each TCR beta cDNA molecule by a template-switch 5' adaptor carrying 12 random nucleotides. Each sample yielded at least 3 million CDR3-containing paired-end reads. First-strand cDNA was synthesized from all RNA with the Mint cDNA synthesis kit, primed by a TRBC-specific oligonucleotide. Following uracil-DNA glycosylase treatment, a first 18-cycle PCR with universal primers M1SS and BC2_uni_R was performed on all cDNA. Under the source paper's analysis protocol: Normalization of each sample was performed by random selection of 1 million high-quality reads, each carrying a distinct molecular identifier. Instead of being binned into consensus sequences, reads that shared molecular identifiers were thrown out. CDR3 identification, clonotype clustering and error correction used MiTCR with a Q25 quality threshold and the strictest error-elimination algorithm. A nonparametric unseen species model with Euler transformation was used to estimate lower-bound total TCR beta diversity. TCRdb itself trimmed the public reads at Q25 with fastp, ran MiXCR and retained productive beta chains. Rows are combined by CDR3 protein, so each entry shows the most common genes and DNA. These V and J calls originate from TCRdb's pipeline instead of the authors' own analysis. This sample is represented by approximately 800,000 distinct CDR3 sequences; under 40% of them were singletons. Of the sample, over 10% is held by the ten largest clones.

The sequence links TRBV2 to TRBJ1-2, with 7 bases matching TRBD1. Input material: blood. This sequence was found in a young man in good health. CDR3 loop: CASSEDPTGTYGYTF. The base sequence is TGTGCCAGCAGTGAAGATCCGACAGGGACATATGGCTACACCTTC. Here the CDR3 is joined to the reference TRBV2 and TRBJ1-2 genes, and the full variable domain is: EPEVTQTPSHQVTQMGQEVILRCVPISNHLYFYWYRQILGQKVEFLVSFYNNEISEKSEIFDDQFSVERPDGSNFTLKIRSTKLEDSAMYFCASSEDPTGTYGYTFGSGTRLTVV.